This is a list of T cell receptor beta chains from one sample in a study of T cells in Graves' hyperthyroidism and ophthalmopathy. From the multiplex PCR reads, TCRdb called clonotypes with MiXCR, one entry per CDR3 protein. The data show 250,000 or so distinct CDR3 sequences, roughly 15% seen once. Sequences were obtained from blood. The source of these receptors is a woman aged 18-29 years with Graves' ophthalmopathy. Both conserved end residues are part of each CDR3. D genes are given only for firm matches. Rows give clone size only sometimes, using once, few, many, or a class for an expanded clone.

abundance	v_gene	d_gene	j_gene	CDR3nt	CDR3aa
many	TRBV7-9	TRBD1	TRBJ2-5	TGTGCCAGCAGCGTCCGGACAGGTTCAGAGACCCAGTACTTC	CASSVRTGSETQYF
.	TRBV12-3/TRBV12-4	.	TRBJ1-2	TGTGCCAGCAGCCTTAGGTGGGGGCCGGACTATGGCTACACCTTC	CASSLRWGPDYGYTF
.	TRBV4-1	.	TRBJ1-1	TGCGCCAGCAGCCAAGACCTCACACTGAACACTGAAGCTTTCTTT	CASSQDLTLNTEAFF
many	TRBV5-1	.	TRBJ1-1	TGCGCCAGCAGCTTGGCAGACCCGATAAACACTGAAGCTTTCTTT	CASSLADPINTEAFF
.	TRBV20-1	.	TRBJ1-3	TGCAGTGCAAACCGGGCAGTCTCTGGAAACACCATATATTTT	CSANRAVSGNTIYF
few	TRBV5-1	TRBD1	TRBJ1-2	TGCGCCAGCAGCGGGGGGGACAGGGCAGGCGGCTACACCTTC	CASSGGDRAGGYTF
many	TRBV5-5	.	TRBJ2-1	TGTGCCAGCAGCTTAGACGGACCATACAATGAGCAGTTCTTC	CASSLDGPYNEQFF
.	TRBV3-1	TRBD1	TRBJ2-7	TGTGCCAGCAGTTCCTATCCGGGACAGGGGGCCTACGAGCAGTACTTC	CASSSYPGQGAYEQYF
.	TRBV27	.	TRBJ2-2	TGTGCCAGCAGTATCCGGGGTCCGGGCGGGGAGCTGTTTTTT	CASSIRGPGGELFF
few	TRBV7-2	TRBD2	TRBJ2-7	TGTGCCAGCAGCCAGACCGGGACTAGCGGGGGGGACGAGCAGTACTTC	CASSQTGTSGGDEQYF
.	TRBV12-3/TRBV12-4	.	TRBJ1-3	TGTGCCAGCAGTTTTCGGTCATTCGCTGGAAACACCATATATTTT	CASSFRSFAGNTIYF
many	TRBV28	TRBD1	TRBJ2-5	TGTGCCAGCAGTTTTGGGACAGGGAGGGAAACCCAGTACTTC	CASSFGTGRETQYF
many	TRBV20-1	.	TRBJ2-1	TGCAGTGCCCCATATAGCGGAACCTACAATGAGCAGTTCTTC	CSAPYSGTYNEQFF
many	TRBV30	.	TRBJ2-1	TGTGCCTGGAGTCACCCGGGGCAGGGGACACATTACAATGAGCAGTTCTTC	CAWSHPGQGTHYNEQFF
many	TRBV27	.	TRBJ2-1	TGTGCCAGCAGCCCCGGAAAGAACAATGAGCAGTTCTTC	CASSPGKNNEQFF
many	TRBV7-2	TRBD1	TRBJ2-3	TGTGCCAGCAGCTTGACAGGGGGCGGTGCAGATACGCAGTATTTT	CASSLTGGGADTQYF
.	TRBV28	TRBD2	TRBJ2-7	TGTGCCAGCAACCCAACGGTGAGGACTAGCGGGGGATGGGAGCAGTACTTC	CASNPTVRTSGGWEQYF
.	TRBV11-2	TRBD2	TRBJ2-1	TGTGCCAGCAGCCTCGGACTAGCGGGAGACTCCTCCTACAATGAGCAGTTCTTC	CASSLGLAGDSSYNEQFF
many	TRBV7-2	.	TRBJ1-5	TGTGCCAGCAGCTTATGGGGGATTAATCAGCCCCAGCATTTT	CASSLWGINQPQHF
many	TRBV14	.	TRBJ1-1	TGTGCCAGCAGCCAAGCGGGGGGCACCACTGAAGCTTTCTTT	CASSQAGGTTEAFF
many	TRBV5-1	.	TRBJ2-7	TGCGCCAGTCGGGCAGGATCCTACGAGCAGTACTTC	CASRAGSYEQYF
.	TRBV7-8	TRBD1	TRBJ1-5	TGTGCCAGCAGCCACCACCGGGACAGGGGAGTATATGGCAATCAGCCCCAGCATTTT	CASSHHRDRGVYGNQPQHF
many	TRBV2	TRBD2	TRBJ2-5	TGTGCCAGCAGTGAATCCCCTAGCGGGGGGGCCGAGACCCAGTACTTC	CASSESPSGGAETQYF
.	TRBV28	TRBD1	TRBJ2-1	TGTGCCAGCAGTAGAGCCGGGACAGACTCCTACAATGAGCAGTTCTTC	CASSRAGTDSYNEQFF
many	TRBV2	.	TRBJ2-5	TGTGCCAGCAGTAGAGAGACCCAGTACTTC	CASSRETQYF
many	TRBV4-1	TRBD2	TRBJ2-5	TGCGCCAGCAGCCAAGATGGGCTAGCGGGAGAGACCCAGTACTTC	CASSQDGLAGETQYF
.	TRBV20-1	.	TRBJ1-2	TGCAGTGCTAGCCCGGGGGGGCTCTATGGCTACACCTTC	CSASPGGLYGYTF
many	TRBV28	TRBD2	TRBJ2-7	TGTGCCAGCAGCCGACTAGCGGGGGGCCGTTACGAGCAGTACTTC	CASSRLAGGRYEQYF
many	TRBV9	.	TRBJ1-2	TGTGCCAGCAGCGTAGCATCAACTCTTAACTATGGCTACACCTTC	CASSVASTLNYGYTF
many	TRBV28	.	TRBJ2-5	TGTGCCAGCAGTTCTCCTGAAGGGGTGACCCAGTACTTC	CASSSPEGVTQYF
many	TRBV30	.	TRBJ2-1	TGTGCCTGGAGCGGGGCGGCTAGCGCCTACAATGAGCAGTTCTTC	CAWSGAASAYNEQFF
many	TRBV15	.	TRBJ1-1	TGTGCCACCACCCTAGGACTGGCGCCGAACACTGAAGCTTTCTTT	CATTLGLAPNTEAFF
many	TRBV20-1	.	TRBJ1-5	TGCAGTGCTCAACAGCATAGCAATCAGCCCCAGCATTTT	CSAQQHSNQPQHF
once	TRBV7-3	TRBD1	TRBJ2-2	TGTGCCAGCAGCGCCGGACAGGGGTGGGGCAGGGAGCTGTTTTTT	CASSAGQGWGRELFF
many	TRBV28	.	TRBJ1-5	TGTGCCAGCAGTTTCCTCCGGGGGCTAAATCAGCCCCAGCATTTT	CASSFLRGLNQPQHF
many	TRBV3-1	TRBD1	TRBJ2-7	TGTGCCAGCAGCCGGGAACAGGGGTCCACCTACGAGCAGTACTTC	CASSREQGSTYEQYF
.	TRBV2	.	TRBJ1-6	TGTGCCAGCAGTGAAGGGAGGAGTGCGCCCCTCCACTTT	CASSEGRSAPLHF
.	TRBV7-9	TRBD2	TRBJ2-5	TGTGCCAGCAGCCATCTAGCGGGAGTGGAGACCCAGTACTTC	CASSHLAGVETQYF
many	TRBV2	.	TRBJ1-2	TGTGCCAGCAGTTTCGGGACATCCCACACCTTC	CASSFGTSHTF
many	TRBV18	TRBD2	TRBJ2-3	TGTGCCAGCTCACCCAACGGGAGGGTGGTTACAGATACGCAGTATTTT	CASSPNGRVVTDTQYF